A single T cell receptor beta chain is shown here with its context. A junction end diverges from the germline sequence, so it may reflect a read error. This entry is derived from a study of blood T cell repertoires in COVID-19. Germline V gene data show CDR1 as SNHLY and CDR2 as FYNNEI. The CDR3 has 14 residues. Repertoires were generated with immunoSEQ multiplex PCR, while TCRdb's copy carries only in-frame clones and drops some. The sample carries 250,000 to 350,000 clones, 90% recorded once. The sample was PBMCs or T cells enriched from blood (not recorded which). The V and J genes are TRBV2 and TRBJ2-2; tentatively, D is TRBD2 (7 bases). The TCR sequence derives from a woman younger than 35 with acute COVID-19. The CDR3 DNA follows: TGCGCCAACGGGGGCGGGGGGAACACCGGGGAGCTGTTTTTT. Amino acids: CANGGGGNTGELFF.